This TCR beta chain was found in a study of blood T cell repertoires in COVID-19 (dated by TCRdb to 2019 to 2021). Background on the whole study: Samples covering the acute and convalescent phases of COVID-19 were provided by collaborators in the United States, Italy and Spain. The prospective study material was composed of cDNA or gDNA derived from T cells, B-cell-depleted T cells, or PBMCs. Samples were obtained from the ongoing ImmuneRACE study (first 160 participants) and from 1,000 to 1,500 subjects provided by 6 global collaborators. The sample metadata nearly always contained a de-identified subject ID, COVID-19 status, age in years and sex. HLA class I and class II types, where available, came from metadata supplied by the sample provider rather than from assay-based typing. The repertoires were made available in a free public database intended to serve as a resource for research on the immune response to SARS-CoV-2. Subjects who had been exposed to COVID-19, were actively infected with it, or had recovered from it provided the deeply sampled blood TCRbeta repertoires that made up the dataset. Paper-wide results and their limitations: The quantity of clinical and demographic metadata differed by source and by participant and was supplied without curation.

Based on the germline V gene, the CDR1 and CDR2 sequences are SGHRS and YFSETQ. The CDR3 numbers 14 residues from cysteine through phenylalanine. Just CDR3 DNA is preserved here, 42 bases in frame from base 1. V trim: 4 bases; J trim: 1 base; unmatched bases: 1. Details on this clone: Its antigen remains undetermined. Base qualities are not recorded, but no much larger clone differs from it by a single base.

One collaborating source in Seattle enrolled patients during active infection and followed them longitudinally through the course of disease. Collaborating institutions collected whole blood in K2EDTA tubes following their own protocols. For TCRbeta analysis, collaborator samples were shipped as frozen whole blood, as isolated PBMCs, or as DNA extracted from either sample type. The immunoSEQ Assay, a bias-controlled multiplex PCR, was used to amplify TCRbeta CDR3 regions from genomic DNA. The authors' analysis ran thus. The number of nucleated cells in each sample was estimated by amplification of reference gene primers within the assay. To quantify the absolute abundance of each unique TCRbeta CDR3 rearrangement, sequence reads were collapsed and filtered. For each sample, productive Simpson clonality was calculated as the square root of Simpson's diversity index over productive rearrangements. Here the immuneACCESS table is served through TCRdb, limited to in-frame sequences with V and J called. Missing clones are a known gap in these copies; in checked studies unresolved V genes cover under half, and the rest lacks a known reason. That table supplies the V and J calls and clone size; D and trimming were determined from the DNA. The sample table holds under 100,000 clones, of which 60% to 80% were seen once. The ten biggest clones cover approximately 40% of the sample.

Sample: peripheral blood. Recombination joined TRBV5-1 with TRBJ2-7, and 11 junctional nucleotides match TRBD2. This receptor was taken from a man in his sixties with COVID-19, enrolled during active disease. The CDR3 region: CASSRTSGSYEQYF. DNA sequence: TGCGCCAGCAGCAGGACTAGCGGGTCCTACGAGCAGTACTTC.